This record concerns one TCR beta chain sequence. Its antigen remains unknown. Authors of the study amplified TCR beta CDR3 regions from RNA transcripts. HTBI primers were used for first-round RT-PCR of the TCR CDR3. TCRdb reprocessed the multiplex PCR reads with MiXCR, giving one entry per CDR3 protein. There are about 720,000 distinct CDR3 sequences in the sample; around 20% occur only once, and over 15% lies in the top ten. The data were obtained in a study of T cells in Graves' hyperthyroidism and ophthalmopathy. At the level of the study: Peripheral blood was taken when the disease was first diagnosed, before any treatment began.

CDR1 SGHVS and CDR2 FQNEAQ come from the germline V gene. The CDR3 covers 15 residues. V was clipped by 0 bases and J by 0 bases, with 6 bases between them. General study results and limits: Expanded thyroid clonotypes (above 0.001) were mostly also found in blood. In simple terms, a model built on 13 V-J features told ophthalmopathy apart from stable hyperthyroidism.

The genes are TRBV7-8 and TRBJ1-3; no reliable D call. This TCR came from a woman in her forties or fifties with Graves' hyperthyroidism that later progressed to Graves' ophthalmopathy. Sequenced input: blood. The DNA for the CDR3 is TGTGCCAGCAGCTTAGCGGGGTTCTCTGGAAACACCATATATTTT. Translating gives CASSLAGFSGNTIYF.